Listed here are 8 T cell receptor beta chains from one sample, sequenced in a study of T cell changes during pregnancy in multiple sclerosis. The table came from immunoSEQ multiplex PCR; TCRdb's copy has only in-frame clones and leaves some out. The data hold roughly 88,000 clones, with approximately 92% observed a single time. This sample comprised peripheral blood, obtained in the first trimester of pregnancy. Receptor source: a female donor with multiple sclerosis, enrolled in a pregnancy study.

This rearrangement joins TRBV15 to TRBJ2-7, with TRBD1 matching 9 bases. This CDR3 contains 15 residues. V shed 5 bases, J shed 5 bases, and the junction held 10 bases outside the gene matches. The germline V gene encodes CDR1 LNHNV and CDR2 YYDKDF (reference sequence). CDR3 protein: CATSPNEGQGHEQYF. The CDR3 DNA reads TGTGCCACCAGCCCAAATGAGGGACAGGGCCACGAGCAGTACTTC.

This clone showed up just once. CDR3 in DNA: TGCAGCGGTTTAGCGGGAGTGGGGTGGGTCAATGAGCAGTTCTTC. This translates into CSGLAGVGWVNEQFF. This sequence joins TRBV29-1 and TRBJ2-1; 9 nucleotides match TRBD2. Trimming cost V 7 bases and J 6 bases; bases outside gene matches: 13. Germline V gives CDR1 SQVTM, CDR2 ANQGSEA. This CDR3 has 15 amino acids.

This clone was recorded only once. V is TRBV15 and J is TRBJ2-3; D remains unclear. V was shortened by 0 bases and J by 6 bases, with 10 bases between the two germline ends. This CDR3 comprises 14 residues. The germline V gene has CDR1 LNHNV and CDR2 YYDKDF (reference sequence). The DNA of the CDR3 is TGTGCCACCAGCAGAGATATTGGAGCGGATACGCAGTATTTT. Translated: CATSRDIGADTQYF.

The chain joins TRBV7-2 to TRBJ1-4; D is unclear. Germline V gene sequence: CDR1 SGHTA, CDR2 FQGNSA. This CDR3 region has 15 residues. V lost 5 bases, J lost 6 bases, and 16 bases lay in between. The DNA for the CDR3 is TGTGCCAGCAGCCCCGGTCTTAATGGAGATGAAAAACTGTTTTTT. Translating gives CASSPGLNGDEKLFF.

The gene calls are TRBV12-5 and TRBJ2-1; TRBD2 matches at 7 bases. V trimming: 0 bases; J trimming: 7 bases; junction bases outside the gene matches: 9. The CDR3 runs to 16 residues. Per germline, CDR1 LGHNT and CDR2 FRNRAP. The CDR3 protein is CASGLVLGLMGNEQFF. In DNA, the CDR3 is TGTGCTAGTGGTTTGGTCTTGGGACTAATGGGGAATGAGCAGTTCTTC.

CDR3 DNA sequence: TGCGCCAGCAGCTTGGGGGACAGGGGCAGCAATCAGCCCCAGCATTTT. Translating gives CASSLGDRGSNQPQHF. The V and J genes are TRBV5-1 and TRBJ1-5; 10 nucleotides line up with TRBD1. Germline values: CDR1 SGHRS, CDR2 YFSETQ. The CDR3 is 16 residues long. J lost 1 base, V lost 0 bases, and 1 base had no gene match.

The chain carries TRBV14 and TRBJ2-7; 8 bases map to TRBD1. V lost 4 bases to trimming and J lost 0 bases; unmatched junction nucleotides: 11. This CDR3 is built from 17 residues. Germline V gene lookup returns CDR1 SGHDN and CDR2 FVKESK. DNA for the CDR3: TGTGCCAGCAGCCTCACGCTGGGGACAGGAATCTCCTACGAGCAGTACTTC. Protein product: CASSLTLGTGISYEQYF.

The gene calls are TRBV9 and TRBJ2-1, with 10 positions matching TRBD2. V lost 4 bases and J lost 3; bases outside the gene matches: 7. Germline assignment: CDR1 SGDLS and CDR2 YYNGEE. CDR3 length equals 16 residues. CDR3 DNA: TGTGCCAGCAGCCCGATGACTAGCGGGCTCTACAATGAGCAGTTCTTC. This sequence encodes CASSPMTSGLYNEQFF.